The rows below give T cell receptor beta chains drawn from one sample of a study of cytomegalovirus exposure and HLA in healthy donors. Generated by immunoSEQ multiplex PCR, the TCRdb table keeps only in-frame clones and is missing some. The data contain more than 80,000 clones, 55% to 75% of them singletons. The sequencing input was PBMCs. Receptors were obtained from a man in his sixties in good health and CMV-seronegative. The CDR3 runs from the conserved cysteine through the conserved F or W. Each record gives: D gene, clone size, J gene, V gene, CDR3 protein. D genes are given only for firm matches. Only part of the rows carry a size: once, few, many, or a class if the clone is expanded.

TRBD2,medium-sized,TRBJ2-1,TRBV6-4,CASSGLAGGYNEQFF
TRBD2,.,TRBJ2-7,TRBV2,CASSDTGGPYEQYF
.,.,TRBJ2-3,TRBV7-3,CASSNILARRTDTQYF
TRBD1,few,TRBJ1-1,TRBV5-1,CASSLRGRYTEAFF
TRBD2,.,TRBJ2-1,TRBV25-1,CASSEGTSGSVDNEQFF
.,.,TRBJ1-1,TRBV9,CASSVGGSAEAFF
.,.,TRBJ1-2,TRBV2,CASSPGGASGGYTF
TRBD1,few,TRBJ2-7,TRBV19,CASSIGPGGTYEQYF
.,.,TRBJ2-1,TRBV6-5,CASSYSFVREYNEQFF
.,.,TRBJ2-7,TRBV9,CASSVGFRYEQYF
.,few,TRBJ1-2,TRBV7-2,CASTTGLGGVSYGYTF
.,.,TRBJ1-5,TRBV27,CARGPTDRNQPQHF
TRBD2,few,TRBJ2-1,TRBV11-2,CASSPGLAGTVGTGEQFF
.,.,TRBJ1-6,TRBV30,CAGLVGVSYNSPLHF
.,.,TRBJ1-1,TRBV6-4,CATRRGENTEAFF
TRBD1,.,TRBJ1-1,TRBV18,CASSLPNRGGNTEAFF
TRBD2,few,TRBJ2-7,TRBV7-9,CASAVASGSYEQYF